The source of this TCR beta chain is a study of shared clonotypes between healthy human individuals. Study-level findings and limits: Sampling covered blood only; tissue repertoires likely differ.

A note on this clone: Antigen specificity is unknown.

Germline V gene sequence: CDR1 SGHNT, CDR2 YYREEE (reference sequence). The J segment lost 5 bases and the V segment lost 0 bases, leaving 5 bases of the junction unmatched. The CDR3 extends over 15 amino acids. The unsorted PBMC sample used ten immunoSEQ deep assay plates. Here immunoSEQ multiplex PCR was the method, and the copy in TCRdb shows in-frame clones only, minus some. This sample has 450,000 to 600,000 clones, with 79% found just once. The genes are TRBV5-4 and TRBJ2-5; 9 bases are shared with TRBD2. This clonotype was obtained from a middle-aged woman in good health. Some clones in this sample may be carry-over from other donors' samples. Material for sequencing was PBMCs. The CDR3 DNA sequence: TGTGCCAGCAGCTTGGGTCCCAGCGGGGGGGAGACCCAGTACTTC. Amino acid sequence: CASSLGPSGGETQYF.